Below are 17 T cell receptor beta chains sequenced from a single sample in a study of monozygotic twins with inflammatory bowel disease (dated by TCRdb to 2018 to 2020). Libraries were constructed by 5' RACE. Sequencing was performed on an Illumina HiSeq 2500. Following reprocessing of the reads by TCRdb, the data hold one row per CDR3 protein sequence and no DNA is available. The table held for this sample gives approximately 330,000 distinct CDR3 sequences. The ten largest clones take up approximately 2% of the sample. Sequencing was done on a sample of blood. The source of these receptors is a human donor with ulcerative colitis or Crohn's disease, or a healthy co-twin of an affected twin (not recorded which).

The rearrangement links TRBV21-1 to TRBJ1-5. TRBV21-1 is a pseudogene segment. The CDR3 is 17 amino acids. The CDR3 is CASSKGWRDGSNQPQHF.

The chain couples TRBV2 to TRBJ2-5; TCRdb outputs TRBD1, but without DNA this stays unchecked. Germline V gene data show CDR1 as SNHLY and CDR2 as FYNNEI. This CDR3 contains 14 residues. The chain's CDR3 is CASSGGQGLETQYF.

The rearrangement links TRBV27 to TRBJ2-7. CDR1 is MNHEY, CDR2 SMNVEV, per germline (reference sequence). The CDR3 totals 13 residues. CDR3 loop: CASSFRLLEEQYF.

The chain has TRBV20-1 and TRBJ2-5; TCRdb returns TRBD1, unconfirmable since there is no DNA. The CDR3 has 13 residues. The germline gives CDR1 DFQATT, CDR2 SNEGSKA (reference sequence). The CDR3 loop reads CSASAGQGETQYF.

The CDR3 is CASSLEDISSSPLHF. This rearrangement joins TRBV5-1 to TRBJ1-6; TCRdb lists TRBD1, though no DNA is available to test this call. Per the germline V gene, CDR1 is SGHRS and CDR2 is YFSETQ. The CDR3 is 15 amino acids.

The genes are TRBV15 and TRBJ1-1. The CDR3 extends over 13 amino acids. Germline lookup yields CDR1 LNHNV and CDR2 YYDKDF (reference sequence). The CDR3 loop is CATSRVMNTEAFF.

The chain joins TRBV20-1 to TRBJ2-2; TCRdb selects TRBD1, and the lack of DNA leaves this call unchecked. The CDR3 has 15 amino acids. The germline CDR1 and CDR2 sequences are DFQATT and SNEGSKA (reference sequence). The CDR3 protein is CSARDPDRGTGELFF.

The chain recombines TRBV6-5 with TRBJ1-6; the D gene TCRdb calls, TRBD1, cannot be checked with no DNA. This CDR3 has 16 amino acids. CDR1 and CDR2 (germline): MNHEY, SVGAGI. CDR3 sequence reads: CASCSTTGTTHSPLHF.

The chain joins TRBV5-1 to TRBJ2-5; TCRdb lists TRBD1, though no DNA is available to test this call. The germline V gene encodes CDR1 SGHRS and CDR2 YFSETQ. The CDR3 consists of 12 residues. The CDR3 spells CASGTGKETQYF.

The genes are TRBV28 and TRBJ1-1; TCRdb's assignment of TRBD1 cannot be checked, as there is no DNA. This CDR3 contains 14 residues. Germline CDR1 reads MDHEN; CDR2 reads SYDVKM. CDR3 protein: CASEDRGNFADAFF. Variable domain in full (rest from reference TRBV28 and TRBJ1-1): DVKVTQSSRYLVKRTGEKVFLECVQDMDHENMFWYRQDPGLGLRLIYFSYDVKMKEKGDIPEGYSVSREKKERFSLILESASTNQTSMYLCASEDRGNFADAFFGQGTRLTVV.

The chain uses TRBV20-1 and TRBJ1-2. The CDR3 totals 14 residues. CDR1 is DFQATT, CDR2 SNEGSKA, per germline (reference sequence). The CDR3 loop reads CSARVGQTLYGYTF.

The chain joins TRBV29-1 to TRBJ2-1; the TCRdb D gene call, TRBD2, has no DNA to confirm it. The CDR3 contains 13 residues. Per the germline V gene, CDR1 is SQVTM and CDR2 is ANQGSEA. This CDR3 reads CSARRGSGNEQFF.

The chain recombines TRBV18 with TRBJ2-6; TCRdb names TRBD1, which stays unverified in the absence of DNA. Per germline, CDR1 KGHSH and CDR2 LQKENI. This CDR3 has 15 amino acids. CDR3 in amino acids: CASSPGASGANVLTF.

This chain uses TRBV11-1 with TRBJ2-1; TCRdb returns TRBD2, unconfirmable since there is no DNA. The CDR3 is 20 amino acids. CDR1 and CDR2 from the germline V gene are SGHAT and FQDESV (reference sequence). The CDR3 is CASSPAGTSGPTGFYNEQFF.

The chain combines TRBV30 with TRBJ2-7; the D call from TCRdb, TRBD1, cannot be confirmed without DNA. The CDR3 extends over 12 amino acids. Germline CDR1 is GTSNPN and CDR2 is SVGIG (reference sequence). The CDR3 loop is CGWGTERREQYF.

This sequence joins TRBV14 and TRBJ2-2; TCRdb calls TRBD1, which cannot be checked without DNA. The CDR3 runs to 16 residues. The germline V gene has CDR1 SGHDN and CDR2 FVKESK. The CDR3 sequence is CASSQYNRVSTGELFF.

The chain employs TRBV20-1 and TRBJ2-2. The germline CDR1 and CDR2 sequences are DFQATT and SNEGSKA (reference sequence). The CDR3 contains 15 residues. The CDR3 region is CSAPDLLVNTGELFF.